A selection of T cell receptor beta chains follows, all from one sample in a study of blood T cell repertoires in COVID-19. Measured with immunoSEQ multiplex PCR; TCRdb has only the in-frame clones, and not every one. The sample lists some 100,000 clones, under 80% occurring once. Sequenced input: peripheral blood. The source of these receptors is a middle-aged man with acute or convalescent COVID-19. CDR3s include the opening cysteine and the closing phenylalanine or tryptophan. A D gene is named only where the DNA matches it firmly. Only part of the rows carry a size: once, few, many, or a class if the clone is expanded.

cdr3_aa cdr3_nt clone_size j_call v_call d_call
CASSSGGSSGANVLTF TGTGCCAGCAGCTCAGGGGGCTCCTCTGGGGCCAACGTCCTGACTTTC few TRBJ2-6 TRBV7-3 TRBD1
CASNLPDRGYGYTF TGCGCCAGCAACCTACCGGACAGGGGATATGGCTACACCTTC . TRBJ1-2 TRBV5-1 TRBD1
CASRRDRGGETQYF TGTGCCAGCAGAAGGGACAGGGGGGGAGAGACCCAGTACTTC . TRBJ2-5 TRBV6-5 TRBD1
CASSQDPAGRNQPQHF TGTGCCAGCAGCCAAGATCCCGCAGGGCGCAATCAGCCCCAGCATTTT . TRBJ1-5 TRBV4-2 .
CASSVDRGPNEQFF TGTGCCAGCAGCGTTGACAGGGGGCCAAATGAGCAGTTCTTC . TRBJ2-1 TRBV7-8 TRBD1
CASSLTVGNTIYF TGTGCCAGCAGCTTAACGGTTGGAAACACCATATATTTT . TRBJ1-3 TRBV7-9 .
CASSTGGSTEAFF TGTGCCAGCAGCACTGGAGGAAGCACTGAAGCTTTCTTT once TRBJ1-1 TRBV2 .
CASSFPLAKNIQYF TGTGCCAGCAGCTTCCCTTTAGCCAAAAACATTCAGTACTTC . TRBJ2-4 TRBV7-8 .
CASSLASGGEQFF TGTGCCAGCAGCTTGGCCTCGGGGGGTGAGCAGTTCTTC . TRBJ2-1 TRBV5-8 TRBD2
CASSVDLRTPPYGYTF TGTGCCAGCAGCGTAGATCTTCGGACACCACCTTATGGCTACACCTTC . TRBJ1-2 TRBV9 .
CASSPTGGLGETQYF TGTGCCAGCAGTCCGACAGGGGGCCTCGGGGAGACCCAGTACTTC once TRBJ2-5 TRBV27 TRBD1
CAISGDRGWYGYTF TGTGCCATCAGCGGGGACAGGGGGTGGTATGGCTACACCTTC . TRBJ1-2 TRBV10-3 TRBD1
CASSSSPRYEQYF TGTGCCAGCAGCTCCTCTCCGCGGTACGAGCAGTACTTC . TRBJ2-7 TRBV11-1 .
CASRNRGGSPLHF TGTGCCAGCAGGAACAGGGGAGGTTCACCCCTCCACTTT . TRBJ1-6 TRBV6-5 TRBD1
CASSPGTLTEAFF TGTGCCAGTAGTCCCGGGACTCTCACTGAAGCTTTCTTT many TRBJ1-1 TRBV19 .
CASSLAGAFIMNTEAFF TGTGCCAGCAGCTTAGCAGGGGCATTTATCATGAACACTGAAGCTTTCTTT . TRBJ1-1 TRBV7-8 .
CATSEPTGLFFF TGTGCCACCAGTGAGCCGACCGGACTCTTCTTCTTC . TRBJ2-7 TRBV24-1 .
CASSPRTGGSPLHF TGTGCCAGTAGTCCTCGGACAGGGGGCTCACCCCTCCACTTT . TRBJ1-6 TRBV19 TRBD1
CATTIRYRNTEAFF TGTGCCACCACAATTCGGTACAGGAACACTGAAGCTTTCTTT . TRBJ1-1 TRBV5-4 .
CASSALGRPRDKSYEQYF TGTGCCAGCAGCGCACTGGGGCGGCCGAGGGACAAATCCTACGAGCAGTACTTC few TRBJ2-7 TRBV11-2 .
CASSLAGGAYEQYF TGTGCCAGCAGCTTAGCGGGAGGAGCCTACGAGCAGTACTTC few TRBJ2-7 TRBV7-9 .
CATKAASGAGELFF TGTGCCACCAAGGCGGCTAGCGGCGCCGGGGAGCTGTTTTTT . TRBJ2-2 TRBV19 TRBD2
CASSFQGAVNTEAFF TGCGCCAGCAGCTTCCAGGGGGCGGTGAACACTGAAGCTTTCTTT once TRBJ1-1 TRBV5-1 TRBD1
CSVESGGSEQYF TGCAGCGTTGAAAGCGGGGGGAGTGAGCAGTACTTC once TRBJ2-7 TRBV29-1 TRBD2
CASSLTGARMGSPLHF TGTGCCAGCAGTTTAACAGGGGCACGTATGGGTTCACCCCTCCACTTT . TRBJ1-6 TRBV6-5 TRBD1
CASSPPRGGSGGAVDTQYF TGTGCCAGCTCACCACCGCGGGGAGGTAGCGGGGGGGCCGTGGATACGCAGTATTTT few TRBJ2-3 TRBV18 TRBD2
CASSLGQGAEQYF TGTGCCAGCTCACTGGGACAGGGGGCCGAGCAGTACTTC . TRBJ2-7 TRBV18 TRBD1
CASSLGDRGIDQPQHF TGTGCCAGCAGCTTAGGGGACAGGGGAATAGATCAGCCCCAGCATTTT once TRBJ1-5 TRBV7-2 TRBD1
CASRGTGGEQYF TGTGCCAGCAGAGGGACAGGGGGCGAGCAGTACTTC . TRBJ2-7 TRBV2 TRBD1
CASSYGGGNTEAFF TGTGCCAGCAGTTACGGGGGAGGGAACACTGAAGCTTTCTTT . TRBJ1-1 TRBV6-5 .
CASSQVGTDNSPLHF TGCGCCAGCAGCCAAGTCGGGACAGATAATTCACCCCTCCACTTT . TRBJ1-6 TRBV4-1 TRBD1
CASSPWTSGGSQFF TGTGCCAGCAGCCCATGGACTAGCGGGGGGTCACAGTTCTTC . TRBJ2-1 TRBV3-1/TRBV3-2 TRBD2
CASSFSSYEQYF TGTGCCAGCAGTTTCAGCTCCTACGAGCAGTACTTC . TRBJ2-7 TRBV2 .
CASSLGQISSYGYTF TGTGCCAGCAGCTTGGGGCAGATTTCAAGCTATGGCTACACCTTC . TRBJ1-2 TRBV5-4 .
CASSLGQNYEQYF TGTGCCAGCTCACTTGGACAGAATTACGAGCAGTACTTC . TRBJ2-7 TRBV18 .
CASSEARTLQGAGGYTF TGTGCCAGCAGTGAAGCGCGGACATTACAGGGGGCTGGTGGCTACACCTTC . TRBJ1-2 TRBV2 TRBD1
CASSSPRGGVNYGYTF TGTGCCAGCAGTTCCCCTCGGGGGGGGGTTAACTATGGCTACACCTTC . TRBJ1-2 TRBV28 .
CASSSTGGNTGELFF TGCGCCAGCAGTAGTACAGGGGGCAACACCGGGGAGCTGTTTTTT once TRBJ2-2 TRBV5-1 TRBD1
CASKSAYEQYF TGTGCCAGTAAGAGTGCCTACGAGCAGTACTTC . TRBJ2-7 TRBV19 .
CSASPAAGGKETQYF TGCAGTGCTAGTCCTGCGGCAGGGGGCAAAGAGACCCAGTACTTC few TRBJ2-5 TRBV20-1 TRBD1
CASSKALTTGSGNTIYF TGTGCCAGCAGCAAAGCCCTAACGACAGGGTCTGGAAACACCATATATTTT . TRBJ1-3 TRBV21-1 .
CATSDLGQGINNEQFF TGTGCCACCAGTGATTTGGGACAGGGGATAAACAATGAGCAGTTCTTC few TRBJ2-1 TRBV24-1 TRBD1
CSVGDTAGGTEAFF TGCAGCGTTGGGGATACAGCAGGGGGCACTGAAGCTTTCTTT once TRBJ1-1 TRBV29-1 TRBD1
CATSRGTAEAFF TGTGCCACCAGCAGAGGAACAGCAGAAGCTTTCTTT many TRBJ1-1 TRBV15 .
CASSLGDRSSTDTQYF TGTGCCAGCAGCTTGGGAGACAGGTCTAGCACAGATACGCAGTATTTT . TRBJ2-3 TRBV11-2 .